This is a list of T cell receptor beta chains from one sample in a study of blood T cell repertoires in COVID-19. TCRdb keeps only in-frame clones here, not all; method: immunoSEQ multiplex PCR. In the table there are just under 60,000 clones, about 80% of which are singletons. The sequenced sample was peripheral blood. These receptors came from a man aged 80 or over with COVID-19, enrolled during active disease. The CDR3 runs from the conserved cysteine through the conserved F or W. Each record gives: V gene, J gene, clone size, D gene, CDR3 protein, CDR3 DNA. A D gene is named only where the DNA matches it firmly. Part of the rows lack a size; the others show once, few, many or a class for expanded clones.

V gene: TRBV28; J gene: TRBJ1-2; clone size: few; D gene: NA; CDR3 protein: CASSRGIGYTF; CDR3 DNA: TGTGCCAGCAGTAGAGGGATTGGCTACACCTTC
V gene: TRBV4-3; J gene: TRBJ1-2; clone size: once; D gene: NA; CDR3 protein: CASSPTRETGYTF; CDR3 DNA: TGCGCCAGCAGCCCCACCAGGGAAACAGGCTACACCTTC
V gene: TRBV23-1; J gene: TRBJ1-2; clone size: NA; D gene: NA; CDR3 protein: CASSQSVAGAFNYGYTF; CDR3 DNA: TGCGCCAGCAGTCAATCGGTAGCAGGGGCCTTTAACTATGGCTACACCTTC
V gene: TRBV5-4; J gene: TRBJ2-5; clone size: NA; D gene: NA; CDR3 protein: CASSLMAVQETQYF; CDR3 DNA: TGTGCCAGCAGTTTGATGGCGGTGCAAGAGACCCAGTACTTC
V gene: TRBV13; J gene: TRBJ2-2; clone size: NA; D gene: TRBD1; CDR3 protein: CASSRTGATGELFF; CDR3 DNA: TGTGCCAGCAGCCGGACAGGGGCCACCGGGGAGCTGTTTTTT
V gene: TRBV5-8; J gene: TRBJ1-3; clone size: NA; D gene: TRBD1; CDR3 protein: CASSLAGTGSLGNTIYF; CDR3 DNA: TGTGCCAGCAGCTTGGCCGGGACAGGGAGTTTGGGAAACACCATATATTTT
V gene: TRBV7-2; J gene: TRBJ1-2; clone size: NA; D gene: TRBD1; CDR3 protein: CASSPRTGKTYGYTF; CDR3 DNA: TGTGCCAGCAGCCCAAGGACAGGGAAGACCTATGGCTACACCTTC
V gene: TRBV3-1/TRBV3-2; J gene: TRBJ1-2; clone size: NA; D gene: NA; CDR3 protein: CASSQDRAGGGYTF; CDR3 DNA: TGTGCCAGCAGCCAAGATCGGGCAGGCGGAGGGTACACCTTC
V gene: TRBV19; J gene: TRBJ1-1; clone size: NA; D gene: NA; CDR3 protein: CASSILQGWTEAFF; CDR3 DNA: TGTGCCAGTAGTATTCTACAGGGTTGGACTGAAGCTTTCTTT
V gene: TRBV5-1; J gene: TRBJ2-3; clone size: NA; D gene: TRBD2; CDR3 protein: CASSFGALAGAADTQYF; CDR3 DNA: TGCGCCAGCAGCTTCGGGGCACTAGCGGGAGCGGCAGATACGCAGTATTTT
V gene: TRBV4-3; J gene: TRBJ2-1; clone size: NA; D gene: TRBD1; CDR3 protein: CASSRRQGRIDEQFF; CDR3 DNA: TGCGCCAGCAGCCGCCGACAGGGGAGGATTGATGAGCAGTTCTTC
V gene: TRBV30; J gene: TRBJ1-3; clone size: NA; D gene: NA; CDR3 protein: CACSFPGSSGNTIYF; CDR3 DNA: TGTGCCTGCTCCTTCCCAGGGTCCTCTGGAAACACCATATATTTT
V gene: TRBV20-1; J gene: TRBJ2-5; clone size: NA; D gene: TRBD2; CDR3 protein: CSASFRLAGFQETQYF; CDR3 DNA: TGCAGTGCTAGTTTCCGACTAGCGGGGTTCCAAGAGACCCAGTACTTC
V gene: TRBV27; J gene: TRBJ2-3; clone size: NA; D gene: NA; CDR3 protein: CASSLWASSTDTQYF; CDR3 DNA: TGTGCCAGCAGTTTATGGGCATCTAGCACAGATACGCAGTATTTT
V gene: TRBV24-1; J gene: TRBJ1-5; clone size: NA; D gene: TRBD1; CDR3 protein: CATSDQGQANQPQHF; CDR3 DNA: TGTGCCACCAGTGATCAGGGACAGGCCAATCAGCCCCAGCATTTT
V gene: TRBV11-3; J gene: TRBJ1-6; clone size: NA; D gene: NA; CDR3 protein: CASSTSTESSSPLHF; CDR3 DNA: TGTGCCAGCAGCACCTCGACAGAATCGAGTTCACCCCTCCACTTT
V gene: TRBV5-5; J gene: TRBJ1-5; clone size: NA; D gene: TRBD1; CDR3 protein: CASSLTGGDPQHF; CDR3 DNA: TGTGCCAGCAGCTTGACAGGGGGGGACCCCCAGCATTTT
V gene: TRBV14; J gene: TRBJ2-7; clone size: once; D gene: NA; CDR3 protein: CASSQASYEQYF; CDR3 DNA: TGTGCCAGCAGCCAGGCCTCCTACGAGCAGTACTTC
V gene: TRBV6-5; J gene: TRBJ2-3; clone size: NA; D gene: TRBD2; CDR3 protein: CASSYRSSGGTDTQYF; CDR3 DNA: TGTGCCAGCAGTTACAGATCTAGCGGGGGCACAGATACGCAGTATTTT
V gene: TRBV18; J gene: TRBJ2-3; clone size: NA; D gene: NA; CDR3 protein: CASSPMQQGRADTQYF; CDR3 DNA: TGTGCCAGCTCACCGATGCAACAGGGACGCGCAGATACGCAGTATTTT
V gene: TRBV19; J gene: TRBJ1-1; clone size: NA; D gene: TRBD1; CDR3 protein: CASSKDRGRTEAFF; CDR3 DNA: TGTGCCAGTAGTAAGGACAGGGGTCGGACTGAAGCTTTCTTT
V gene: TRBV5-4; J gene: TRBJ2-1; clone size: once; D gene: NA; CDR3 protein: CASSLDRFEQFF; CDR3 DNA: TGTGCCAGCAGCTTGGACAGGTTTGAGCAGTTCTTC
V gene: TRBV19; J gene: TRBJ1-3; clone size: NA; D gene: NA; CDR3 protein: CASSILSAGNTIYF; CDR3 DNA: TGTGCCAGTTCCATACTGTCCGCTGGAAACACCATATATTTT
V gene: TRBV6-4; J gene: TRBJ1-4; clone size: NA; D gene: TRBD1; CDR3 protein: CASSVEQGGKLFF; CDR3 DNA: TGTGCCAGCAGTGTGGAACAGGGGGGAAAACTGTTTTTT
V gene: TRBV9; J gene: TRBJ2-3; clone size: NA; D gene: TRBD2; CDR3 protein: CASSPTSGGITDTQYF; CDR3 DNA: TGTGCCAGCAGCCCTACTAGCGGGGGGATCACAGATACGCAGTATTTT
V gene: TRBV5-6; J gene: TRBJ1-4; clone size: NA; D gene: TRBD1; CDR3 protein: CASSRGQAEKLFF; CDR3 DNA: TGTGCCAGCAGCAGAGGACAGGCCGAAAAACTGTTTTTT
V gene: TRBV11-2; J gene: TRBJ2-1; clone size: NA; D gene: TRBD2; CDR3 protein: CASSGVAGGNNEQFF; CDR3 DNA: TGTGCCAGCAGCGGGGTAGCGGGGGGCAACAATGAGCAGTTCTTC
V gene: TRBV6-5; J gene: TRBJ2-1; clone size: NA; D gene: NA; CDR3 protein: CATRVGSPRDEQFF; CDR3 DNA: TGTGCCACCAGGGTGGGGTCGCCCAGGGATGAGCAGTTCTTC
V gene: TRBV19; J gene: TRBJ2-3; clone size: NA; D gene: TRBD2; CDR3 protein: CASSSGRASSGTDTQYF; CDR3 DNA: TGTGCCAGTAGTAGCGGGAGGGCCTCTTCTGGCACAGATACGCAGTATTTT
V gene: TRBV6-5; J gene: TRBJ2-5; clone size: NA; D gene: TRBD2; CDR3 protein: CASRKSGSETQYF; CDR3 DNA: TGTGCCAGCAGGAAGAGCGGGAGCGAGACCCAGTACTTC
V gene: TRBV4-3; J gene: TRBJ1-1; clone size: NA; D gene: NA; CDR3 protein: CASSRKVESLNTEAFF; CDR3 DNA: TGCGCCAGCAGCCGGAAAGTGGAGAGCCTGAACACTGAAGCTTTCTTT
V gene: TRBV5-5; J gene: TRBJ2-1; clone size: few; D gene: TRBD2; CDR3 protein: CASTKREGYNEQFF; CDR3 DNA: TGTGCCAGCACCAAGCGGGAGGGCTACAATGAGCAGTTCTTC
V gene: TRBV3-1/TRBV3-2; J gene: TRBJ1-1; clone size: NA; D gene: TRBD1; CDR3 protein: CASSQGGTVTEAFF; CDR3 DNA: TGTGCCAGCAGCCAAGGGGGGACAGTGACTGAAGCTTTCTTT
V gene: TRBV10-1; J gene: TRBJ1-5; clone size: NA; D gene: NA; CDR3 protein: CASGEKDVDYSNQPQHF; CDR3 DNA: TGCGCCAGCGGGGAAAAGGACGTTGACTATAGCAATCAGCCCCAGCATTTT
V gene: TRBV19; J gene: TRBJ2-7; clone size: NA; D gene: TRBD2; CDR3 protein: CASKGGSSYYEQYF; CDR3 DNA: TGTGCCAGTAAGGGAGGGTCCAGTTACTACGAGCAGTACTTC
V gene: TRBV11-2; J gene: TRBJ2-3; clone size: NA; D gene: NA; CDR3 protein: CASSSGRARTDTQYF; CDR3 DNA: TGTGCCAGCAGCTCCGGGAGAGCGCGCACAGATACGCAGTATTTT
V gene: TRBV5-1; J gene: TRBJ2-2; clone size: NA; D gene: NA; CDR3 protein: CASSPRVSSLTDSSGVFF; CDR3 DNA: TGCGCCAGCAGCCCGAGGGTTAGTTCTCTAACGGATTCATCGGGGGTGTTTTTT
V gene: TRBV7-9; J gene: TRBJ2-2; clone size: NA; D gene: NA; CDR3 protein: CASSLGGWSNTGELFF; CDR3 DNA: TGTGCCAGCAGCTTAGGAGGCTGGTCTAACACCGGGGAGCTGTTTTTT
V gene: TRBV7-8; J gene: TRBJ2-2; clone size: NA; D gene: TRBD1; CDR3 protein: CASSSGTGYTGELFF; CDR3 DNA: TGTGCCAGCAGCTCAGGGACAGGGTACACCGGGGAGCTGTTTTTT
V gene: TRBV6-5; J gene: TRBJ2-7; clone size: NA; D gene: NA; CDR3 protein: CASRQGRGGYEQYF; CDR3 DNA: TGTGCCAGCAGGCAGGGTCGGGGAGGCTACGAGCAGTACTTC
V gene: TRBV29-1; J gene: TRBJ2-5; clone size: NA; D gene: TRBD2; CDR3 protein: CSVGPIAGDGETQYF; CDR3 DNA: TGCAGCGTTGGCCCTATAGCGGGGGACGGGGAGACCCAGTACTTC
V gene: TRBV4-1; J gene: TRBJ1-2; clone size: NA; D gene: TRBD1; CDR3 protein: CASSQAPDRERGYGLYGYTF; CDR3 DNA: TGCGCCAGCAGCCAAGCTCCCGACAGGGAAAGGGGGTACGGGTTATATGGCTACACCTTC
V gene: TRBV6-5; J gene: TRBJ1-4; clone size: NA; D gene: NA; CDR3 protein: CASSKTVATNEKLFF; CDR3 DNA: TGTGCCAGCAGTAAAACAGTTGCAACTAATGAAAAACTGTTTTTT
V gene: TRBV29-1; J gene: TRBJ1-4; clone size: NA; D gene: TRBD1; CDR3 protein: CSGTQGATNEKLFF; CDR3 DNA: TGCAGCGGCACACAGGGGGCAACTAATGAAAAACTGTTTTTT
V gene: TRBV6-2/TRBV6-3; J gene: TRBJ1-3; clone size: NA; D gene: NA; CDR3 protein: CASSYRSGSGNTIYF; CDR3 DNA: TGTGCCAGCAGTTATCGGTCAGGCTCTGGAAACACCATATATTTT
V gene: TRBV4-2; J gene: TRBJ2-7; clone size: many; D gene: NA; CDR3 protein: CASSQARGTYEQYF; CDR3 DNA: TGTGCCAGCAGCCAAGCTAGGGGGACCTACGAGCAGTACTTC